Shown below are 14 T cell receptor beta chains from a single sample sequenced in a study of beta chain features in type 1 diabetes. The study, taken as a whole, reports: TCRB CDR3s from Type 1 diabetes patients were moderately but significantly shorter in all four CD4+ subsets.

What these receptors recognize is not known. cDNA synthesis used the whole RNA isolate, giving expressed TCRB sequences. The data were produced by immunoSEQ multiplex PCR, yet TCRdb's version contains in-frame clones alone and is incomplete. The sample carries about 700,000 clones, about an eighth recorded once. The specimen was naive CD4+ T cells from blood. The receptor set was obtained from a man aged 18 to 30 with type 1 diabetes.

This clone was seen a few times. The rearrangement uses TRBV15 and TRBJ1-5, with 8 positions matching TRBD1. The CDR3 runs to 15 residues. From germline, CDR1 is LNHNV and CDR2 YYDKDF (reference sequence). The ends lost 5 bases at V and 7 bases at J; junction bases unmatched: 10. The CDR3 loop reads CATSARDRMYQPQHF. The DNA for the CDR3 is TGTGCCACCAGCGCCCGGGACAGGATGTACCAGCCCCAGCATTTT.

The gene calls are TRBV7-8 and TRBJ2-1; no clear D gene. CDR3 length equals 12 residues. V lost 3 bases and J lost 2, with 2 bases in between. Germline V CDR1 and CDR2: SGHVS, FQNEAQ. CDR3 in amino acids: CASSFAYNEQFF. Here the CDR3 DNA reads TGTGCCAGCAGCTTCGCCTACAATGAGCAGTTCTTC. Full variable domain (outside the CDR3, taken from reference TRBV7-8 and TRBJ2-1): GAGVSQSPRYKVAKRGQDVALRCDPISGHVSLFWYQQALGQGPEFLTYFQNEAQLDKSGLPSDRFFAERPEGSVSTLKIQRTQQEDSAVYLCASSFAYNEQFFGPGTRLTVL.

The sample holds a few counts of this clone. The chain has TRBV5-1 and TRBJ1-2, with D maybe TRBD1 (5 bases). Trimming took 1 base from V and 12 from J, leaving 16 bases between them. The CDR3 is 13 amino acids. Germline V gene data show CDR1 as SGHRS and CDR2 as YFSETQ. CDR3 nucleotide sequence: TGCGCCAGCAGCTTGATGCAGGGTACTGTGAACACCTTC. This translates into CASSLMQGTVNTF.

In its sample, this clone was seen a few times. This chain uses TRBV27 with TRBJ2-2; D is perhaps TRBD1 (6 bases). This CDR3 is 12 amino acids long. CDR1 is MNHEY and CDR2 is SMNVEV in the germline V gene (reference sequence). V was trimmed by 8 bases and J by 7 bases, leaving 11 bases between them. The CDR3 here is CASVGGIGELFF. Here the CDR3 DNA reads TGTGCCAGCGTAGGGGGTATCGGGGAGCTGTTTTTT.

This clone occurred a few times. V and J are TRBV28 and TRBJ2-3, with a possible D match to TRBD2 (7 bases). V was trimmed by 5 bases and J by 2 bases, leaving 26 bases between them. The CDR3 is made up of 19 amino acids. The germline V gene encodes CDR1 MDHEN and CDR2 SYDVKM. This CDR3 is CASSPPGRGGGGYTDTQYF. The CDR3 nucleotides are TGTGCCAGCAGTCCTCCTGGTCGTGGGGGCGGGGGATACACAGATACGCAGTATTTT.

This clone was observed a handful of times. The V call is TRBV4-1, the J call TRBJ2-5; TRBD2 might be the D (7 bases). V lost 0 bases and J 1 base, leaving 18 bases between the germline ends. The germline gives CDR1 MGHRA, CDR2 YSYEKL. This CDR3 region has 18 residues. The CDR3 loop reads CASSQDRSSGTTQETQYF. CDR3 bases: TGCGCCAGCAGCCAAGATCGGTCGAGCGGGACAACCCAAGAGACCCAGTACTTC.

The chain recombines TRBV29-1 with TRBJ1-4; TRBD1 might be the D (5 bases). V was shortened by 6 bases and J by 7 bases, with 12 bases between the two germline ends. The germline V gene has CDR1 SQVTM and CDR2 ANQGSEA. This CDR3 has 12 amino acids. Here the CDR3 reads CSVDQGGEKLFF. The CDR3 DNA reads as TGCAGCGTAGATCAGGGTGGTGAAAAACTGTTTTTT.

This chain joins TRBV5-4 and TRBJ2-7, with 9 positions matching TRBD2. The J segment lost 5 bases and the V segment lost 0 bases, leaving 3 bases of the junction unmatched. CDR3 length: 14 amino acids. Germline V gene sequence: CDR1 SGHNT, CDR2 YYREEE (reference sequence). CDR3 nucleotides: TGTGCCAGCAGCTTGGGACTAGCGGCGAACGAGCAGTACTTC. As protein: CASSLGLAANEQYF.

This clone has just a few counts. The gene calls are TRBV2 and TRBJ1-1, with D unresolved. The germline CDR1 and CDR2 sequences are SNHLY and FYNNEI. The CDR3 length is 10 residues. V dropped 6 bases and J dropped 4 bases, with 3 bases sitting between them. CDR3 protein: CASRGTEAFF. Here the CDR3 DNA reads TGTGCCAGCAGGGGCACTGAAGCTTTCTTT.

Only a few counts were recorded for this clone. The J gene is TRBJ1-2, the V gene TRBV9; unclear D gene. CDR1 SGDLS and CDR2 YYNGEE come from the germline V gene. This CDR3 comprises 13 residues. With 4 bases removed from V and 2 bases from J, the gap between germline ends came to 9 bases. The DNA for the CDR3 is TGTGCCAGCAGCCTAGAACAGAACTATGGCTACACCTTC. Translated, it gives CASSLEQNYGYTF.

The chain carries TRBV7-9 and TRBJ1-5; D gene unclear. V lost 4 bases and J 0 bases, leaving 7 bases between the germline ends. This CDR3 is 14 amino acids long. Germline V gene sequence: CDR1 SEHNR, CDR2 FQNEAQ (reference sequence). The CDR3 coding sequence is TGTGCCAGCAGCTGGGCAGATAGCAATCAGCCCCAGCATTTT. This sequence encodes CASSWADSNQPQHF.

The chain recombines TRBV12-5 with TRBJ2-3, with 7 bases that match TRBD1. Germline loops: CDR1 LGHNT, CDR2 FRNRAP. This CDR3 spans 13 amino acids. V was pared by 7 bases and J by 2 bases, with 3 bases of the junction left unmatched. CDR3 sequence reads: CASAGQNTDTQYF. The DNA for the CDR3 is TGTGCTAGTGCGGGACAGAACACAGATACGCAGTATTTT.

The chain has TRBV5-4 and TRBJ1-4; maybe TRBD1 (5 bases). The V end was cut by 10 bases, the J end by 8 bases, with 12 bases between. Germline CDR1 SGHNT, CDR2 YYREEE (reference sequence). There are 11 residues in the CDR3. CDR3 DNA sequence: TGTGCCGGGACTCGGGAGGAAAAACTGTTTTTT. Protein product: CAGTREEKLFF.

Notes on this clone: At the DNA level, this CDR3 is encoded by other sequences in the same sample as well. This chain joins TRBV5-4 and TRBJ2-5, with unresolved D. CDR1 and CDR2 from the germline V gene are SGHNT and YYREEE (reference sequence). V shed 1 base and J shed 0 bases, with 4 bases lying between them. The CDR3 length is 13 residues. The DNA of the CDR3 is TGTGCCAGCAGCTTGAGGGACCAAGAGACCCAGTACTTC. As protein: CASSLRDQETQYF.